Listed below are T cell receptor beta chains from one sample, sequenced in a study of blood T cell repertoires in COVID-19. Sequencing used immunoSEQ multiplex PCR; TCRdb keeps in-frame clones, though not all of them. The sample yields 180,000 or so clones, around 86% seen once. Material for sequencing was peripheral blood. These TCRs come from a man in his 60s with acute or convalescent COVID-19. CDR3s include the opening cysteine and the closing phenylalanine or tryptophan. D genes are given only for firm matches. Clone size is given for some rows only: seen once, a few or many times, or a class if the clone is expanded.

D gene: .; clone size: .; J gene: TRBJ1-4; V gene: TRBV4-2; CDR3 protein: CASSQVWGDEKLFF; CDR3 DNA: TGTGCCAGCAGCCAAGTCTGGGGGGATGAAAAACTGTTTTTT
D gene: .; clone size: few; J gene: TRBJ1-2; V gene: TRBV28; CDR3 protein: CASSLDPRGGYTF; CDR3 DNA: TGTGCCAGCAGTCTTGACCCAAGAGGGGGCTACACCTTC
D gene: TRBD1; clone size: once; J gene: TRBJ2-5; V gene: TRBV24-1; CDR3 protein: CATSDPGTGKETQYF; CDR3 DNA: TGTGCCACCAGTGACCCAGGGACAGGGAAAGAGACCCAGTACTTC
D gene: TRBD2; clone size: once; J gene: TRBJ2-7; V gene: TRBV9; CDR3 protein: CASSVELAGGRYEQYF; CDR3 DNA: TGTGCCAGCAGCGTAGAACTAGCGGGAGGCCGGTACGAGCAGTACTTC
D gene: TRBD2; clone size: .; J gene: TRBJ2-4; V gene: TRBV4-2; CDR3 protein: CASSQTSGGNIQYF; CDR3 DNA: TGTGCCAGCAGCCAAACTAGCGGGGGGAACATTCAGTACTTC
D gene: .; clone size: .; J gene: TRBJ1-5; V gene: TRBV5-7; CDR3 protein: CASIPTTGYYSNQPQHF; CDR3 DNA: TGTGCCAGCATTCCCACTACAGGGTATTATAGCAATCAGCCCCAGCATTTT
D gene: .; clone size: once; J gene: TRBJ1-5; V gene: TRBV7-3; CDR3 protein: CASIKGRREPQHF; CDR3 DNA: TGTGCCAGCATCAAGGGAAGGAGGGAGCCCCAGCATTTT
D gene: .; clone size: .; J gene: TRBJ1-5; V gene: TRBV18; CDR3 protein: CASSPGGGRDQPQHF; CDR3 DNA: TGTGCCAGCTCACCAGGCGGGGGCAGGGATCAGCCCCAGCATTTT
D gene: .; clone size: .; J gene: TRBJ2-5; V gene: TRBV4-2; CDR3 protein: CASSQSRNSQETQYF; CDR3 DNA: TGTGCCAGCAGCCAATCCAGGAACAGCCAAGAGACCCAGTACTTC
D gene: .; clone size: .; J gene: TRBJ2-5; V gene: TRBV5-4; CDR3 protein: CASSGQRTGETQYF; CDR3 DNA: TGTGCCAGCAGCGGACAGCGCACGGGAGAGACCCAGTACTTC
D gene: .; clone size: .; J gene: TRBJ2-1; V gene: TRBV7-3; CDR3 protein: CASSPGLLNEQFF; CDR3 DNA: TGTGCCAGCAGCCCCGGACTCCTGAATGAGCAGTTCTTC
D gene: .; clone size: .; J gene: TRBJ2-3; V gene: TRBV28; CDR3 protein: CASSLQTDTQYF; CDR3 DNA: TGTGCCAGCAGCCTACAGACCGATACGCAGTATTTT
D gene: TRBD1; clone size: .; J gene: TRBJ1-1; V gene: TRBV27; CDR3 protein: CASSLTGGNTEAFF; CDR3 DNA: TGTGCCAGCAGTTTGACAGGGGGGAACACTGAAGCTTTCTTT
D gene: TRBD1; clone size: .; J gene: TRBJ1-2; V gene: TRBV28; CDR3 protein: CASSSPGTANYGYTF; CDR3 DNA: TGTGCCAGCAGTTCGCCCGGGACAGCAAACTATGGCTACACCTTC
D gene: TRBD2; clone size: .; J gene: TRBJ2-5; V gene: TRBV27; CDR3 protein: CASSSLAGALETQYF; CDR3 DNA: TGTGCCAGCAGTTCCCTAGCGGGAGCTTTGGAGACCCAGTACTTC
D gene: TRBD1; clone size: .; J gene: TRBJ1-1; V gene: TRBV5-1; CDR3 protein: CASSTRPGQGNTEAFF; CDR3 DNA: TGCGCCAGCAGCACCCGCCCGGGACAGGGAAACACTGAAGCTTTCTTT
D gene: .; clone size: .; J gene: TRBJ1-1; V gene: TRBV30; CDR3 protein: CAWSDGETEAFF; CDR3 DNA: TGTGCCTGGTCCGACGGGGAGACTGAAGCTTTCTTT
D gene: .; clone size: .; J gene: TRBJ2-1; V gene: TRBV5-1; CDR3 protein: CASSPGLLSYNEQFF; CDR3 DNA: TGCGCCAGCAGCCCCGGACTACTCTCCTACAATGAGCAGTTCTTC
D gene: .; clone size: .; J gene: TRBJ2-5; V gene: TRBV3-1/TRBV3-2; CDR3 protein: CASSHQVRELETQYF; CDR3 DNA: TGTGCCAGCAGCCATCAAGTTCGGGAACTAGAGACCCAGTACTTC
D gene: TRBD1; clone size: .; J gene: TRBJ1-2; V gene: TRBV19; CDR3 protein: CASSIGTGKANYGYTF; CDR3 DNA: TGTGCCAGTAGTATTGGGACAGGAAAAGCTAACTATGGCTACACCTTC
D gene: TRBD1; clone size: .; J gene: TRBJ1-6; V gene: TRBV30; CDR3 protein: CAWSADRVSSYNSPLHF; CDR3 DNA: TGTGCCTGGAGCGCCGACAGGGTGAGCTCCTATAATTCACCCCTCCACTTT
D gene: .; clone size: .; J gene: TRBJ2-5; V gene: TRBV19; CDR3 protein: CASRSGTIQETQYF; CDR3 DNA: TGTGCCAGTAGGAGCGGGACAATCCAAGAGACCCAGTACTTC
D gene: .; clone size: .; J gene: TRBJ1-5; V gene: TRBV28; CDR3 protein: CASSVILVQTGVTYSNQPQHF; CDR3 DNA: TGTGCCAGCAGTGTTATATTGGTTCAAACGGGGGTCACTTATAGCAATCAGCCCCAGCATTTT
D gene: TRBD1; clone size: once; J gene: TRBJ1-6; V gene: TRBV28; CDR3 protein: CASSRSRTGNNSPLHF; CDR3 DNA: TGTGCCAGCAGTCGAAGCCGGACAGGAAATAATTCACCCCTCCACTTT
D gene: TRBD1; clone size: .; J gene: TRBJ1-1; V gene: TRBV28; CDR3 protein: CASSLRGGGFGTEAFF; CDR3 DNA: TGTGCCAGCAGTTTACGAGGAGGGGGCTTTGGCACTGAAGCTTTCTTT
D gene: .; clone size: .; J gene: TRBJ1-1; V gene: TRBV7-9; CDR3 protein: CASSLYETEAFF; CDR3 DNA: TGTGCCAGCAGCTTATATGAGACTGAAGCTTTCTTT
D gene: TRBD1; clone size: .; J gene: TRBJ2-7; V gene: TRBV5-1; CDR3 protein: CASSPGTGGPYYEQYF; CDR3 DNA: TGCGCCAGCAGCCCGGGGACAGGGGGCCCTTACTACGAGCAGTACTTC
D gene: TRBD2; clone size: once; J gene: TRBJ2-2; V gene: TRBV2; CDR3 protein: CASIAASGRGGELFF; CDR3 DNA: TGTGCCAGCATTGCGGCTAGCGGGAGGGGCGGGGAGCTGTTTTTT
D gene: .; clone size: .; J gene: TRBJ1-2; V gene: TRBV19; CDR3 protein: CASRSISGNYGYTF; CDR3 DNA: TGTGCCAGCCGAAGCATATCGGGTAACTATGGCTACACCTTC
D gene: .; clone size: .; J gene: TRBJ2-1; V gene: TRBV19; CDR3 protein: CASQPRVLGKVQFF; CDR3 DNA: TGTGCCAGCCAACCTCGAGTTCTCGGGAAGGTGCAGTTCTTC
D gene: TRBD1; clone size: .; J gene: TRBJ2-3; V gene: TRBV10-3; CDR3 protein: CATWDRGTDTQYF; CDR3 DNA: TGTGCCACCTGGGACAGGGGGACAGATACGCAGTATTTT
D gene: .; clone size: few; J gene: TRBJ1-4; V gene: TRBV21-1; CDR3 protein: CASSLGGATNEKLFF; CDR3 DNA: TGTGCCAGCAGCTTAGGGGGTGCAACTAATGAAAAACTGTTTTTT
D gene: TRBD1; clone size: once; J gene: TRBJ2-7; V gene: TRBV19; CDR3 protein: CASSLQGAYEQYF; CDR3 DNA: TGTGCCAGTAGTTTGCAGGGGGCGTACGAGCAGTACTTC
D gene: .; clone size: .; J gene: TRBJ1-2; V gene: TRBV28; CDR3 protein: CASSSGTSGYGYTF; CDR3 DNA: TGTGCCAGCAGTTCAGGGACATCGGGGTATGGCTACACCTTC
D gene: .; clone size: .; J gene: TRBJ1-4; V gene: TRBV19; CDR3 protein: CASGVIGLRAYEKLFF; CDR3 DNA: TGTGCCTCGGGAGTGATCGGACTAAGGGCCTACGAAAAACTGTTTTTT
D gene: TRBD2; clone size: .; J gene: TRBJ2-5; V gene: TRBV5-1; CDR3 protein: CASSLGLAGGRETQYF; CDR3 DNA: TGCGCCAGCAGCCTGGGACTAGCGGGAGGGAGGGAGACCCAGTACTTC
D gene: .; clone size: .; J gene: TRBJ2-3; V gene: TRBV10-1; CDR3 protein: CASKQGGTDTQYF; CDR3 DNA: TGCGCCAGCAAACAGGGAGGGACAGATACGCAGTATTTT
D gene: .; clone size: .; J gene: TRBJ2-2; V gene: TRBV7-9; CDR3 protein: CASSFGQGNTGELFF; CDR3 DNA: TGTGCCAGCAGCTTCGGGCAGGGGAACACCGGGGAGCTGTTTTTT
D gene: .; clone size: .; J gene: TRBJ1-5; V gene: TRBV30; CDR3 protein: CAWTSSPSNRSPGQPQHF; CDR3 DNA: TGTGCCTGGACGTCAAGTCCCTCGAACAGGTCCCCGGGTCAGCCCCAGCATTTT
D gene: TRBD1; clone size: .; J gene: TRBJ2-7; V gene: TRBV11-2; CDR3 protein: CASSLGGDRGFYEQYF; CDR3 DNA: TGTGCCAGCAGCTTAGGAGGTGACAGGGGCTTCTACGAGCAGTACTTC
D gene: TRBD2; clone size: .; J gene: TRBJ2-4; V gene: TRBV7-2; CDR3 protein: CASSLGLAGGSNIQYF; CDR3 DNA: TGTGCCAGCAGCTTAGGACTAGCGGGAGGGAGTAACATTCAGTACTTC
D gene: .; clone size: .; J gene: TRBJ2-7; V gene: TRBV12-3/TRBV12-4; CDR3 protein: CASGKLVSEQYF; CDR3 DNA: TGTGCCAGCGGAAAACTAGTCTCCGAGCAGTACTTC
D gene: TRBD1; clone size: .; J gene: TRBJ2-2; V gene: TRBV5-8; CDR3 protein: CASRPTGGSGELFF; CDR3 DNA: TGTGCCAGCAGGCCCACAGGGGGCTCCGGGGAGCTGTTTTTT
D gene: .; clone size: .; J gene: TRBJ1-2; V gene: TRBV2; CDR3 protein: CASSESSSYGYTF; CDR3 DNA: TGTGCCAGCAGTGAATCGTCTTCCTATGGCTACACCTTC
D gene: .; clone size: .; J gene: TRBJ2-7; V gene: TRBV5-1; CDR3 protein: CASTPEGGSSSSYEQYF; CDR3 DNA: TGCGCCAGCACCCCGGAGGGAGGTTCGTCCAGCTCCTACGAGCAGTACTTC